The 8 T cell receptor beta chains presented below share a single source sample, sequenced in a study of CD8 T cells in Susac syndrome. After extraction with the RNeasy kit, 0.5 to 1 ug of the RNA was reverse transcribed using random hexamers. Each CDR3 protein gets one entry after TCRdb re-called the immunoSEQ multiplex PCR reads with MiXCR. The sample records about 210,000 distinct CDR3 sequences, 94% being singletons. The sequenced sample consisted of CD4+ T cells from PBMCs. These receptors all stem from a human donor with Susac syndrome.

The chain is built from TRBV12-3 or TRBV12-4 and TRBJ2-3, with D possibly TRBD1 on 6 matching bases. V lost 6 bases, J lost 1 base, and 17 bases lay in between. CDR3 length: 16 amino acids. CDR3 sequence: CASSPDSPSGTDTQYF. CDR3 in DNA: TGTGCCAGCAGCCCGGACAGTCCTTCGGGCACAGATACGCAGTATTTT.

This clonotype was observed a single time. The chain recombines TRBV30 with TRBJ1-6; D is undetermined. Germline V gene data show CDR1 as GTSNPN and CDR2 as SVGIG (reference sequence). The V end lost 4 bases, the J end lost 7 bases, and 17 bases lay between the germline ends. This CDR3 spans 15 amino acids. The CDR3 DNA is TGTGCCTGGAACCCCGGCGAGGTGAGGAATTCACCCCTCCACTTT. This gives the protein CAWNPGEVRNSPLHF.

The chain combines TRBV29-1 with TRBJ1-5; D unresolved. The CDR3 consists of 13 residues. Germline V lookup: CDR1 SQVTM, CDR2 ANQGSEA. V was pared by 4 bases and J by 2 bases, with 9 bases between. CDR3 sequence reads: CSVGPGRNQPQHF. In nucleotides, the CDR3 is TGCAGCGTTGGCCCAGGCCGCAATCAGCCCCAGCATTTT.

This chain uses TRBV7-2 with TRBJ1-2; D is unclear. V was clipped by 5 bases and J by 5 bases, with 9 bases between them. Germline lookup yields CDR1 SGHTA and CDR2 FQGNSA. The CDR3 sequence is 12 residues long. CDR3 nucleotide sequence: TGTGCCAGCAGCCCCCACGATTATGGCTACACCTTC. Its translation is CASSPHDYGYTF.

The chain joins TRBV11-2 to TRBJ2-4; possible D gene TRBD1, 5 bases. CDR3 length: 14 residues. Trimming cost V 2 bases and J 4 bases, with 9 bases left between them. Germline V gene lookup returns CDR1 SGHAT and CDR2 FQNNGV. CDR3 region: CASSLFAGKNIQYF. For the CDR3, the DNA is TGTGCCAGCAGCTTATTCGCAGGGAAAAACATTCAGTACTTC.

The rearrangement links TRBV25-1 to TRBJ1-2; TRBD1 is a possible D gene (5 bases). The germline V gene has CDR1 MGHDK and CDR2 SYGVNS. V lost 3 bases, J lost 6 bases, and 17 bases lay in between. The CDR3 has 15 amino acids. In DNA, the CDR3 is TGTGCCAGCAGTGAGCCGCAGGGTATGGTCGATGGCTACACCTTC. Translation: CASSEPQGMVDGYTF.

The chain couples TRBV29-1 to TRBJ2-3; TRBD1 or TRBD2 may be the D gene (5 bases each). From germline, CDR1 is SQVTM and CDR2 ANQGSEA. Trimming removed 7 bases from V and 3 bases from J, with 17 bases in between. CDR3 length equals 14 residues. CDR3 protein: CSAPSGTGTDTQYF. The CDR3 DNA sequence: TGCAGCGCCCCCTCCGGGACGGGGACAGATACGCAGTATTTT.

The chain uses TRBV2 and TRBJ2-7; D perhaps matches TRBD1 (6 bases). CDR1 and CDR2 from the germline V gene are SNHLY and FYNNEI. This CDR3 is built from 14 residues. The V and J ends lost 6 bases and 6 bases respectively, with 18 bases between them. CDR3 sequence: CASRMDSGKIEQYF. For the CDR3, the DNA is TGTGCCAGCAGGATGGACAGCGGAAAGATCGAGCAGTACTTC.